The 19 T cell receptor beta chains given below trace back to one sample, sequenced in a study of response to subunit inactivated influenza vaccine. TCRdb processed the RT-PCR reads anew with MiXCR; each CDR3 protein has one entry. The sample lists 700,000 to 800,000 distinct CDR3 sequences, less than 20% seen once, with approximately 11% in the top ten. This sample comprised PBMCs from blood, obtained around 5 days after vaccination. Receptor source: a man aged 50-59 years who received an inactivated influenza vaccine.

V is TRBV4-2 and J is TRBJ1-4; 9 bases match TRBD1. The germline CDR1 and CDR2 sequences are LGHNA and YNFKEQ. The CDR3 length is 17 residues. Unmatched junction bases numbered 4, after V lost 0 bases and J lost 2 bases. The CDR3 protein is CASSQEGQGFTNEKLFF. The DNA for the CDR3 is TGTGCCAGCAGCCAAGAGGGACAGGGTTTTACTAATGAAAAACTGTTTTTT.

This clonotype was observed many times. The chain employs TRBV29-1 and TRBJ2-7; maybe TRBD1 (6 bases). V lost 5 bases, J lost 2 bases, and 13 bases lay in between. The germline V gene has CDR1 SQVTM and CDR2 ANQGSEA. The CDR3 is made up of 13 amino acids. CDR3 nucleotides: TGCAGCGTTTCCCAGGGGAACCCCTACGAGCAGTACTTC. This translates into CSVSQGNPYEQYF.

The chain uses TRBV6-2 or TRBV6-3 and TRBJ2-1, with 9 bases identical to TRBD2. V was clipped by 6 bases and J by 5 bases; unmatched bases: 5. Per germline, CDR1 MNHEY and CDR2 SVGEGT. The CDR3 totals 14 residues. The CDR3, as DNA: TGTGCCAGCAGACGGACTAGCGTCGACAATGAGCAGTTCTTC. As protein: CASRRTSVDNEQFF.

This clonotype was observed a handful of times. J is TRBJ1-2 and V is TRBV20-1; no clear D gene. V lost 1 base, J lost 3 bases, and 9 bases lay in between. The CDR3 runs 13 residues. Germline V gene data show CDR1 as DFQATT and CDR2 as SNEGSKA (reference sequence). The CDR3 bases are TGCAGTGCTAGAGTGCGGGGTCACTATGGCTACACCTTC. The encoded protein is CSARVRGHYGYTF.

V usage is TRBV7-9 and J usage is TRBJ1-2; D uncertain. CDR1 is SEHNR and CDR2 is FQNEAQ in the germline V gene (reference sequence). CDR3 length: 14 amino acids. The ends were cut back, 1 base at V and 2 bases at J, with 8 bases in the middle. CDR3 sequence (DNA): TGTGCCAGCAGCTTAGATGCACTCAACTATGGCTACACCTTC. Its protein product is CASSLDALNYGYTF.

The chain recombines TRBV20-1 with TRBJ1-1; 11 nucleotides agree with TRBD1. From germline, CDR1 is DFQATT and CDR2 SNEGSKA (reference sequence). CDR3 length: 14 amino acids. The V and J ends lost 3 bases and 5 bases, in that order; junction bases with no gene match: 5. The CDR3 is CSARDRGLRTEAFF. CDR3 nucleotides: TGCAGTGCTAGGGACAGGGGGCTAAGGACTGAAGCTTTCTTT.

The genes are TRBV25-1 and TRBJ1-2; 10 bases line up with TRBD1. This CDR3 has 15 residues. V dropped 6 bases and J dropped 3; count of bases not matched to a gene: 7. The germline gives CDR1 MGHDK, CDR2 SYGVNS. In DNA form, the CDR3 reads TGTGCCAGCAGCAGAGGGACAGGGGATCACTATGGCTACACCTTC. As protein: CASSRGTGDHYGYTF.

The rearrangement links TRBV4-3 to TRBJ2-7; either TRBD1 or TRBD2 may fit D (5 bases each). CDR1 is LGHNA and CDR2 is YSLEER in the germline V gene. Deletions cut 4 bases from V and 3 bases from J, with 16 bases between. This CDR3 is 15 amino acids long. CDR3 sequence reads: CASSPGTGGDYEQYF. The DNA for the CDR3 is TGCGCCAGCAGCCCCGGGACGGGCGGAGACTACGAGCAGTACTTC.

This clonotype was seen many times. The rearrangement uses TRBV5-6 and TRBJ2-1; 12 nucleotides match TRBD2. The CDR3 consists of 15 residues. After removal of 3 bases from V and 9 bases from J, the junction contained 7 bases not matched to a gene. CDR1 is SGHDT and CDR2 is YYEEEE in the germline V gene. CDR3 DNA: TGTGCCAGCAGCTCCGGACTAGCGGGGTCCTTTGAGCAGTTCTTC. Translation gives CASSSGLAGSFEQFF.

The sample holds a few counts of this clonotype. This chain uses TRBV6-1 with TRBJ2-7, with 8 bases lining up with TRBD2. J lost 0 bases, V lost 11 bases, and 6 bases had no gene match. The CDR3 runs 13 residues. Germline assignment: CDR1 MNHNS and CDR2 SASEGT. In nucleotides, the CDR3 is TGTGCCCTGGGGAGCGGGGGCTCCTACGAGCAGTACTTC. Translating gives CALGSGGSYEQYF.

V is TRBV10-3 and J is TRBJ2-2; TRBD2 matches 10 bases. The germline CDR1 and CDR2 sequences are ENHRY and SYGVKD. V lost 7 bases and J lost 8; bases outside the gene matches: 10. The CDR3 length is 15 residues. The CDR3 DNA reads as TGTGCCATCACCAGGACTAGCGGTGGCGGAGGGGAGCTGTTTTTT. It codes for CAITRTSGGGGELFF.

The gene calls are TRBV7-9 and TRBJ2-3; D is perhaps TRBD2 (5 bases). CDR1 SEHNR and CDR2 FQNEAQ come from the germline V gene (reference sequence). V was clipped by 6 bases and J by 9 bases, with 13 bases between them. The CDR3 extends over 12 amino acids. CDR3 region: CASSSDWGTQYF. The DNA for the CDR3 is TGTGCCAGCAGTTCGGACTGGGGAACGCAGTATTTT.

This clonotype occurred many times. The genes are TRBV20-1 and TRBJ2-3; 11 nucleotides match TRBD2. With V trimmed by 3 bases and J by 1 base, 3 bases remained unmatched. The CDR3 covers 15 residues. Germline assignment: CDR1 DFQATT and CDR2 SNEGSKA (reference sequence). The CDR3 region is CSARQTSGGTDTQYF. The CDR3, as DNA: TGCAGTGCTAGGCAGACTAGCGGGGGCACAGATACGCAGTATTTT.

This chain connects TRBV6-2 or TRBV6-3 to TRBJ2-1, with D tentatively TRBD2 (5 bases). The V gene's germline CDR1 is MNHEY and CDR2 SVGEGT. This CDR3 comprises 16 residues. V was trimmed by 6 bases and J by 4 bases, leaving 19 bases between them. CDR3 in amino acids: CASRPQTAEAYNEQFF. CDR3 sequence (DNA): TGTGCCAGCAGACCTCAAACAGCGGAGGCATACAATGAGCAGTTCTTC.

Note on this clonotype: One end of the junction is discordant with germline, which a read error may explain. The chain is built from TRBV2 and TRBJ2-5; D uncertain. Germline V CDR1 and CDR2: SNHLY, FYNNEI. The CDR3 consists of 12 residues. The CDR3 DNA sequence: TGTGCCAGCAGTGAAGGGGAAGAGACCCGGTACTTC. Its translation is CASSEGEETRYF.

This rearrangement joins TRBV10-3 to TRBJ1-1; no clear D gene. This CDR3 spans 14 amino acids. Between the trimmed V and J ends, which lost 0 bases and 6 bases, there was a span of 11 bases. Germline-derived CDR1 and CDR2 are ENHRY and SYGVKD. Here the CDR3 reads CAISESGIAPEAFF. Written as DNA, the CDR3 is TGTGCCATCAGTGAGTCCGGCATAGCACCTGAAGCTTTCTTT.

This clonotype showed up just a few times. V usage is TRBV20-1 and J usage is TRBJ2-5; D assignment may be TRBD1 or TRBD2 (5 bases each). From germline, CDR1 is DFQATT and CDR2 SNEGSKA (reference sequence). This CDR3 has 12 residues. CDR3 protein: CSRSGTGETQYF. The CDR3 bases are TGCAGCCGATCCGGGACCGGAGAGACCCAGTACTTC.

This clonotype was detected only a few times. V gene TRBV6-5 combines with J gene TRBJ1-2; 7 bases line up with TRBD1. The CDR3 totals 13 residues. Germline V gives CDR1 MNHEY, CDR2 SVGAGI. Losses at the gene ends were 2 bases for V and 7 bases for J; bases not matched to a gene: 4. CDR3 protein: CASSYDRALGYTF. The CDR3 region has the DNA TGTGCCAGCAGTTACGACAGGGCACTTGGCTACACCTTC.

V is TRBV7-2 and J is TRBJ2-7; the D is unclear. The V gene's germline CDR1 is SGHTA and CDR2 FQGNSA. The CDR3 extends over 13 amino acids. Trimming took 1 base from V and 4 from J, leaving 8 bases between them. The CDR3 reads CASSLGVRYEQYF. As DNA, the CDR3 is TGTGCCAGCAGCTTAGGGGTACGGTACGAGCAGTACTTC.